This paragraph reports one TCR beta chain. The entry originates in a study of cytomegalovirus exposure and HLA in healthy donors. In the PCR, 60 Vbeta and 13 Jbeta primers were used. Sequenced by immunoSEQ multiplex PCR; TCRdb stores in-frame clones only, minus some. Seen here are about 170,000 clones, about two thirds observed once, and the top ten hold about 2.5%. Unrecorded for this donor was the CMV serostatus. With V trimmed by 4 bases and J by 1 base, 3 bases remained unmatched. In germline, CDR1 is MNHNS, CDR2 SASEGT. The CDR3 consists of 14 residues. The sample comprised PBMCs. This sequence originates from a human donor in good health. The chain carries TRBV6-1 and TRBJ2-7; 8 nucleotides agree with TRBD1. CDR3 DNA: TGTGCCAGCAGTGCCTGGGACAGGTCCTACGAGCAGTACTTC. Its translation: CASSAWDRSYEQYF.